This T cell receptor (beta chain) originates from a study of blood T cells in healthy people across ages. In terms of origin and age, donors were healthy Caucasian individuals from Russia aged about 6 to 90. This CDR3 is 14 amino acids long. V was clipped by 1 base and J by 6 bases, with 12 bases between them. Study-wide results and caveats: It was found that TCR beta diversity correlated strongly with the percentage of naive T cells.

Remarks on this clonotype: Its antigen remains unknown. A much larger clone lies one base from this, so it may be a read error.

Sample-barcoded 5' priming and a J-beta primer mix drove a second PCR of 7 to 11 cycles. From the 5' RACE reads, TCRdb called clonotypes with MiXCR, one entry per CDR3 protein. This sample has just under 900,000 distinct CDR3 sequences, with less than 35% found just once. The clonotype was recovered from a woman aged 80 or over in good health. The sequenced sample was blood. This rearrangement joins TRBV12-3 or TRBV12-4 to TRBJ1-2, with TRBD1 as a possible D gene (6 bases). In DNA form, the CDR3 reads TGTGCCAGCAGTTTAGATAGGGGGAGCGATGGCTACACCTTC. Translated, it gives CASSLDRGSDGYTF.